Shown below are 3 T cell receptor beta chains from a single sample sequenced in a study of blood T cell repertoires in COVID-19. Using immunoSEQ multiplex PCR, the repertoire was profiled, and TCRdb retains in-frame clones only, with some absent. The sample has about 220,000 clones, 75% to 90% seen once. The sequenced sample was PBMCs or T cells enriched from blood (not recorded which). Receptor source: a young woman in a cohort exposed to, infected with or recovered from COVID-19 (not recorded which).

The CDR3 bases are TGTGCCAGCAGGCCGGGACTAGCGGGCCACAGCTCCTACAATGAGCAGTTCTTC. This sequence encodes CASRPGLAGHSSYNEQFF. J is TRBJ2-1 and V is TRBV5-4; 12 nucleotides line up with TRBD2. The germline CDR1 and CDR2 sequences are SGHNT and YYREEE (reference sequence). The CDR3 runs to 18 residues. V dropped 5 bases and J dropped 0; count of bases not matched to a gene: 9.

This clone is a singleton in its sample. The CDR3 DNA is TGTGCCAGCAGCGTAAGGGATACCAGCGGACAGCCCGCTTTCTTT. This encodes CASSVRDTSGQPAFF. The rearrangement joins TRBV9 to TRBJ1-1, with D perhaps matching TRBD1 (6 bases). CDR3 length: 15 amino acids. CDR1 is SGDLS and CDR2 is YYNGEE in the germline V gene. The V end was cut by 1 base, the J end by 11 bases, with 21 bases between.

This clone was found once. The chain uses TRBV18 and TRBJ2-1, with a weak D call TRBD1 (5 bases). The germline gives CDR1 KGHSH, CDR2 LQKENI. This CDR3 is 11 amino acids long. The V end was cut by 4 bases, the J end by 9 bases, with 7 bases between. CDR3 DNA sequence: TGTGCCAGCTCACTAAGGGGTGAGCAGTTCTTC. Translating gives CASSLRGEQFF.